Following are 3 T cell receptor beta chains from one sample sequenced in a study of OX40 agonist ivuxolimab in advanced cancers. Library preparation was by the immunoSEQ multiplex PCR assay. Imported from immuneACCESS, the table was reduced by TCRdb to in-frame sequences with V and J called. These copies leave out some clones; in studies compared against another copy, an unresolved V gene accounts for under half, and the cause of the remainder is not known. The sample yields over 65,000 clones; about 86% were counted once. In total, the top ten clones hold roughly 8% of the sample. The specimen comprised CD4+ or CD8+ T cells sorted from blood, sampled in a trial of the OX40 agonist ivuxolimab. The origin of the receptors is an adult with an advanced solid tumor such as melanoma, head and neck, liver or kidney cancer.

J is TRBJ2-2 and V is TRBV14, with D possibly TRBD2 on 6 matching bases. Germline lookup yields CDR1 SGHDN and CDR2 FVKESK. Trimming shortened V by 4 bases and J by 3 bases, and 9 bases separated the two germline ends. The CDR3 covers 14 residues. The chain's CDR3 is CASSRDFDTGELFF. For the CDR3, the DNA is TGTGCCAGCAGCCGGGACTTCGACACCGGGGAGCTGTTTTTT. The full variable domain, in which reference TRBV14 and TRBJ2-2 provide the parts outside the CDR3, is EAGVTQFPSHSVIEKGQTVTLRCDPISGHDNLYWYRRVMGKEIKFLLHFVKESKQDESGMPNNRFLAERTGGTYSTLKVQPAELEDSGVYFCASSRDFDTGELFFGEGSRLTVL.

This chain connects TRBV7-9 to TRBJ1-1; D unresolved. Trimming took off 5 bases at V and 9 bases at J, with 10 bases between the two ends. In germline, CDR1 is SEHNR, CDR2 FQNEAQ (reference sequence). The CDR3 spans 11 residues. In nucleotides, the CDR3 is TGTGCCAGCAGCCACATCGGTAAAGCTTTCTTT. Translated: CASSHIGKAFF.

This chain uses TRBV7-3 with TRBJ2-2; D may be TRBD2 (6 bases). The CDR3 is 15 residues long. V was pared by 2 bases and J by 2 bases, with 9 bases between. Germline lookup yields CDR1 SGHTA and CDR2 FQGTGA. This chain's CDR3 is CASSLDGSNTGELFF. Written as DNA, the CDR3 is TGTGCCAGCAGCTTAGACGGGAGTAACACCGGGGAGCTGTTTTTT.